Listed below are T cell receptor beta chains from one sample, sequenced in a study of CD4+ T cells in melanoma. Repertoires were generated with immunoSEQ multiplex PCR, while TCRdb's copy carries only in-frame clones and drops some. Seen here are several thousand clones, 69% observed once, and the top ten hold about 30%. The material sequenced was cells from a culture (not recorded whether cultured in vitro). These receptors were taken from a human donor with melanoma. CDR3s include the opening cysteine and the closing phenylalanine or tryptophan. The order of the fields is D gene, V gene, J gene, clone size, CDR3 protein, CDR3 DNA. A D gene is named only where the DNA matches it firmly. Clone size, where shown, is once, few, many, or a class for clones that have expanded.

d_gene: TRBD2; v_gene: TRBV5-4; j_gene: TRBJ2-1; abundance: -; CDR3aa: CASSFIAGPYNEQFF; CDR3nt: TGTGCCAGCAGCTTTATAGCGGGGCCATACAATGAGCAGTTCTTC
d_gene: -; v_gene: TRBV28; j_gene: TRBJ2-5; abundance: -; CDR3aa: CASSLQGRETQYF; CDR3nt: TGTGCCAGCAGCCTTCAGGGCCGGGAGACCCAGTACTTC
d_gene: -; v_gene: TRBV5-1; j_gene: TRBJ1-3; abundance: -; CDR3aa: CASSQGLLNSGNTIYF; CDR3nt: TGCGCCAGCAGTCAGGGGCTGCTGAACTCTGGAAACACCATATATTTT
d_gene: TRBD2; v_gene: TRBV3-1/TRBV3-2; j_gene: TRBJ2-7; abundance: -; CDR3aa: CASSQRGGAYEQYF; CDR3nt: TGTGCCAGCAGCCAGCGGGGGGGAGCCTACGAGCAGTACTTC
d_gene: -; v_gene: TRBV19; j_gene: TRBJ1-5; abundance: medium-sized; CDR3aa: CASSWQGSGNQPQHF; CDR3nt: TGTGCCAGTAGTTGGCAGGGGAGTGGCAATCAGCCCCAGCATTTT
d_gene: -; v_gene: TRBV5-5; j_gene: TRBJ2-2; abundance: -; CDR3aa: CASSLAHLVNIGELFF; CDR3nt: TGTGCCAGCAGCTTGGCTCATTTGGTGAACATCGGGGAGCTGTTTTTT
d_gene: TRBD1; v_gene: TRBV2; j_gene: TRBJ1-2; abundance: -; CDR3aa: CASRGDRDSRYGYTF; CDR3nt: TGTGCCAGCAGGGGCGATCGGGACAGTAGATATGGCTACACCTTC
d_gene: TRBD1; v_gene: TRBV6-2/TRBV6-3; j_gene: TRBJ1-2; abundance: -; CDR3aa: CASSYTRTGNYGYTF; CDR3nt: TGTGCCAGCAGTTACACCCGGACAGGCAACTATGGCTACACCTTC
d_gene: -; v_gene: TRBV5-8; j_gene: TRBJ1-1; abundance: -; CDR3aa: CASAFLGRMNTEAFF; CDR3nt: TGTGCCAGCGCCTTCTTAGGTAGGATGAACACTGAAGCTTTCTTT
d_gene: TRBD1; v_gene: TRBV24-1; j_gene: TRBJ2-2; abundance: -; CDR3aa: CATSDTGTGPRSRELFF; CDR3nt: TGTGCCACCAGTGATACCGGGACAGGACCCAGGTCCCGGGAGCTGTTTTTT
d_gene: -; v_gene: TRBV18; j_gene: TRBJ2-1; abundance: -; CDR3aa: CASGDPQSNEQFF; CDR3nt: TGTGCCAGCGGGGACCCCCAGAGCAATGAGCAGTTCTTC
d_gene: -; v_gene: TRBV4-3; j_gene: TRBJ1-2; abundance: -; CDR3aa: CASSQDRQISSYGYTF; CDR3nt: TGCGCCAGCAGCCAAGATCGTCAAATTTCGAGCTATGGCTACACCTTC
d_gene: TRBD1; v_gene: TRBV7-6; j_gene: TRBJ1-1; abundance: -; CDR3aa: CASSLSPQGVTEAFF; CDR3nt: TGTGCCAGCAGCTTAAGCCCGCAGGGGGTGACTGAAGCTTTCTTT
d_gene: TRBD2; v_gene: TRBV5-4; j_gene: TRBJ2-4; abundance: -; CDR3aa: CASSSEAGGTNIQYF; CDR3nt: TGTGCCAGCAGCTCAGAAGCGGGGGGCACAAACATTCAGTACTTC
d_gene: -; v_gene: TRBV14; j_gene: TRBJ2-7; abundance: -; CDR3aa: CASSQGLALAYEQYF; CDR3nt: TGTGCCAGCAGCCAAGGATTAGCCCTGGCCTACGAGCAGTACTTC
d_gene: TRBD1; v_gene: TRBV30; j_gene: TRBJ2-7; abundance: medium-sized; CDR3aa: CAHQGQGYEQYF; CDR3nt: TGTGCCCACCAGGGACAGGGCTACGAGCAGTACTTC
d_gene: TRBD1; v_gene: TRBV29-1; j_gene: TRBJ2-7; abundance: -; CDR3aa: CSALGQGGSSYEQYF; CDR3nt: TGCAGCGCCCTAGGACAGGGAGGATCCTCCTACGAGCAGTACTTC
d_gene: -; v_gene: TRBV12-3/TRBV12-4; j_gene: TRBJ2-7; abundance: -; CDR3aa: CASTLEGHEQYF; CDR3nt: TGTGCCAGCACCCTGGAGGGACACGAGCAGTACTTC
d_gene: -; v_gene: TRBV2; j_gene: TRBJ1-2; abundance: once; CDR3aa: CASSAVILGGDGYTF; CDR3nt: TGTGCCAGCAGTGCAGTAATATTGGGCGGGGATGGCTACACCTTC
d_gene: -; v_gene: TRBV6-1; j_gene: TRBJ2-5; abundance: medium-sized; CDR3aa: CASSEFGAGETQYF; CDR3nt: TGTGCCAGCAGTGAGTTTGGGGCCGGGGAGACCCAGTACTTC
d_gene: TRBD1; v_gene: TRBV30; j_gene: TRBJ2-3; abundance: -; CDR3aa: CAWSSGQGGDTQYF; CDR3nt: TGTGCCTGGAGCTCCGGACAGGGAGGAGATACGCAGTATTTT
d_gene: TRBD1; v_gene: TRBV30; j_gene: TRBJ2-7; abundance: -; CDR3aa: CAWTGTGRYEQYF; CDR3nt: TGTGCCTGGACTGGGACAGGGCGATACGAGCAGTACTTC
d_gene: TRBD1; v_gene: TRBV27; j_gene: TRBJ2-7; abundance: -; CDR3aa: CASSLWQGDEQYF; CDR3nt: TGTGCCAGCAGTTTATGGCAGGGGGACGAGCAGTACTTC
d_gene: -; v_gene: TRBV10-3; j_gene: TRBJ1-1; abundance: -; CDR3aa: CAISAPGDTEAFF; CDR3nt: TGTGCCATCAGTGCCCCAGGGGACACTGAAGCTTTCTTT
d_gene: -; v_gene: TRBV10-2; j_gene: TRBJ2-7; abundance: -; CDR3aa: CASSDPTQVGYEQYF; CDR3nt: TGCGCCAGCAGTGACCCTACGCAGGTAGGCTACGAGCAGTACTTC
d_gene: TRBD2; v_gene: TRBV2; j_gene: TRBJ2-1; abundance: -; CDR3aa: CASSGLAGGPGQFF; CDR3nt: TGTGCCAGCAGTGGGCTAGCGGGGGGGCCAGGGCAGTTCTTC
d_gene: -; v_gene: TRBV10-3; j_gene: TRBJ2-1; abundance: -; CDR3aa: CAIRSVGENEQFF; CDR3nt: TGTGCCATCAGATCGGTGGGGGAGAATGAGCAGTTCTTC
d_gene: -; v_gene: TRBV5-4; j_gene: TRBJ2-3; abundance: once; CDR3aa: CASSSSTDTQYF; CDR3nt: TGTGCCAGCAGCTCAAGCACAGATACGCAGTATTTT
d_gene: -; v_gene: TRBV21-1; j_gene: TRBJ1-2; abundance: -; CDR3aa: CASSKEVTNYGYTF; CDR3nt: TGTGCCAGCAGCAAAGAAGTCACTAACTATGGCTACACCTTC
d_gene: -; v_gene: TRBV10-3; j_gene: TRBJ1-3; abundance: -; CDR3aa: CAISGGFEESAGNTIYF; CDR3nt: TGTGCCATCAGCGGGGGTTTTGAGGAATCAGCTGGAAACACCATATATTTT
d_gene: TRBD2; v_gene: TRBV4-3; j_gene: TRBJ2-1; abundance: once; CDR3aa: CASSRRTSGGAPYNEQFF; CDR3nt: TGCGCCAGCAGCCGCCGGACTAGCGGGGGGGCTCCCTACAATGAGCAGTTCTTC
d_gene: -; v_gene: TRBV4-3; j_gene: TRBJ1-2; abundance: -; CDR3aa: CASSQDSGTYGYTF; CDR3nt: TGCGCCAGCAGCCAAGATTCCGGGACCTATGGCTACACCTTC
d_gene: TRBD1; v_gene: TRBV4-3; j_gene: TRBJ2-3; abundance: once; CDR3aa: CASSQDWAGGWGTDTQYF; CDR3nt: TGCGCCAGCAGCCAAGATTGGGCAGGGGGATGGGGCACAGATACGCAGTATTTT
d_gene: -; v_gene: TRBV19; j_gene: TRBJ2-7; abundance: -; CDR3aa: CASSLGRFSYEQYF; CDR3nt: TGTGCCAGTAGTCTAGGCAGATTCTCCTACGAGCAGTACTTC
d_gene: -; v_gene: TRBV27; j_gene: TRBJ1-1; abundance: -; CDR3aa: CASSLRTRGHGSEAFF; CDR3nt: TGTGCCAGCAGTTTACGGACCCGCGGGCACGGGTCTGAAGCTTTCTTT
d_gene: -; v_gene: TRBV28; j_gene: TRBJ2-7; abundance: -; CDR3aa: CASSSLRDGLYEQYF; CDR3nt: TGTGCCAGCAGTTCCCTCCGGGACGGTCTCTACGAGCAGTACTTC
d_gene: -; v_gene: TRBV12-3/TRBV12-4; j_gene: TRBJ2-3; abundance: medium-sized; CDR3aa: CASSQPGDTQYF; CDR3nt: TGTGCCAGCAGTCAGCCGGGAGATACGCAGTATTTT
d_gene: -; v_gene: TRBV18; j_gene: TRBJ2-1; abundance: -; CDR3aa: CASSPQGRRDEGEQFF; CDR3nt: TGTGCCAGCTCACCCCAGGGGCGGAGGGACGAGGGTGAGCAGTTCTTC
d_gene: -; v_gene: TRBV13; j_gene: TRBJ2-3; abundance: -; CDR3aa: CASSSSLSSATDYLSTDTQYF; CDR3nt: TGTGCCAGCAGTTCTTCCCTGTCCTCGGCGACAGATTATTTGAGCACAGATACGCAGTATTTT
d_gene: -; v_gene: TRBV12-5; j_gene: TRBJ1-1; abundance: -; CDR3aa: CASGQLPNTEAFF; CDR3nt: TGTGCTAGTGGCCAACTCCCGAACACTGAAGCTTTCTTT
d_gene: -; v_gene: TRBV7-2; j_gene: TRBJ1-5; abundance: -; CDR3aa: CASSLAWAPSQPQHF; CDR3nt: TGTGCCAGCAGCTTAGCCTGGGCTCCTAGTCAGCCCCAGCATTTT
d_gene: -; v_gene: TRBV9; j_gene: TRBJ2-3; abundance: -; CDR3aa: CASSGWGSTDTQYF; CDR3nt: TGTGCCAGCAGCGGATGGGGGTCAACAGATACGCAGTATTTT
d_gene: TRBD1; v_gene: TRBV28; j_gene: TRBJ1-2; abundance: large; CDR3aa: CASSSGQLYGYTF; CDR3nt: TGTGCCAGCAGTTCGGGACAGCTCTATGGCTACACCTTC
d_gene: -; v_gene: TRBV9; j_gene: TRBJ2-7; abundance: -; CDR3aa: CASSVGRGQGGVYEQYF; CDR3nt: TGTGCCAGCAGCGTAGGTCGGGGGCAGGGAGGGGTTTACGAGCAGTACTTC